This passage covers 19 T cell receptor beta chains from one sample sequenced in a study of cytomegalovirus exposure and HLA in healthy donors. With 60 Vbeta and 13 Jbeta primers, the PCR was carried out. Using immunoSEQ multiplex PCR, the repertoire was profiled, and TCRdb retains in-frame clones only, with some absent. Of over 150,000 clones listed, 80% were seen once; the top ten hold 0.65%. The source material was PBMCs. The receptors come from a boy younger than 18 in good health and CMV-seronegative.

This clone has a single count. CDR3 protein: CASSLAQSSGGAYTQYF. The CDR3 region has the DNA TGCGCCAGCAGCTTGGCCCAGTCCAGCGGGGGGGCCTATACGCAGTATTTT. The chain is built from TRBV5-1 and TRBJ2-3; the match to TRBD2 covers 10 bases. Germline CDR1 reads SGHRS; CDR2 reads YFSETQ. The CDR3 consists of 17 residues. The J segment lost 7 bases and the V segment lost 0 bases, leaving 11 bases of the junction unmatched.

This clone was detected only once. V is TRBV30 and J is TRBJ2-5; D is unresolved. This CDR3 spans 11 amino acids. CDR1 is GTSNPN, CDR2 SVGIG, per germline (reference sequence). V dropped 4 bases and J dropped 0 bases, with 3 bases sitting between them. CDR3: CAWTDQETQYF. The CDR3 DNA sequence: TGTGCCTGGACAGACCAAGAGACCCAGTACTTC.

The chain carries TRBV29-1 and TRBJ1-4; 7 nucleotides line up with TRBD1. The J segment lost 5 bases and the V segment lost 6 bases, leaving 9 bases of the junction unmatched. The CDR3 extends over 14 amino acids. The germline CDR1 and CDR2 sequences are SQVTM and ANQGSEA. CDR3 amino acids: CSVVLGRGNEKLFF. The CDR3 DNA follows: TGCAGCGTCGTGCTAGGCAGGGGGAATGAAAAACTGTTTTTT.

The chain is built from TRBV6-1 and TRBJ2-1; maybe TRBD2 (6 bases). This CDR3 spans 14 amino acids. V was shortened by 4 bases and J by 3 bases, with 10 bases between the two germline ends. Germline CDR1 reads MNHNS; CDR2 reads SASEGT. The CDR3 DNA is TGTGCCAGCAGTGCCGGGGGAAGCTACAATGAGCAGTTCTTC. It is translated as CASSAGGSYNEQFF.

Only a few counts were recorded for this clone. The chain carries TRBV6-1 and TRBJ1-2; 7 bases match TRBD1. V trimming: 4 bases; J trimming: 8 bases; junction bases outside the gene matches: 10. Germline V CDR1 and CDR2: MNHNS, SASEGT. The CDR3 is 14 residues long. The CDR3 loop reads CASSGNRGGLGYTF. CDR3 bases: TGTGCCAGCAGTGGGAACAGGGGTGGTCTGGGCTACACCTTC.

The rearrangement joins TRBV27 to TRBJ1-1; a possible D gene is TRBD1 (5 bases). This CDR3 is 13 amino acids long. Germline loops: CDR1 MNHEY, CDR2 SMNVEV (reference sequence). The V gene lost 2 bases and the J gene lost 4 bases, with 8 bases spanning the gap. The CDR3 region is CASSLGGGTEAFF. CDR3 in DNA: TGTGCCAGCAGTTTAGGGGGAGGCACTGAAGCTTTCTTT.

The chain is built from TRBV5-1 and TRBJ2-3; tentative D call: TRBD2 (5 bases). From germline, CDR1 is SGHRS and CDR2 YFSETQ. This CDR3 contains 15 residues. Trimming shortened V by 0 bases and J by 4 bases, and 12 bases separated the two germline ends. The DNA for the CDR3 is TGCGCCAGCAGCTTGGGGCGCGGAGGCCCAGATACGCAGTATTTT. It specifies CASSLGRGGPDTQYF.

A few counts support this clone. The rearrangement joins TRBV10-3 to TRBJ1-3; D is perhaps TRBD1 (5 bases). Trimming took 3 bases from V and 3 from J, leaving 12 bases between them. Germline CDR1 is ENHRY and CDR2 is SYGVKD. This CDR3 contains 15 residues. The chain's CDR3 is CAISDGGARGNTIYF. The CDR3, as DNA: TGTGCCATCAGTGATGGAGGGGCCCGTGGAAACACCATATATTTT.

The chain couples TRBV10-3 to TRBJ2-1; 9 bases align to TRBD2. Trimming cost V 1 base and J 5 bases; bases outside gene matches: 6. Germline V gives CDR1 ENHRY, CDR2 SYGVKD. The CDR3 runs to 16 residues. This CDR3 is CAISELAGAPHNEQFF. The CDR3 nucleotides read TGTGCCATCAGTGAGTTAGCGGGAGCCCCCCACAATGAGCAGTTCTTC.

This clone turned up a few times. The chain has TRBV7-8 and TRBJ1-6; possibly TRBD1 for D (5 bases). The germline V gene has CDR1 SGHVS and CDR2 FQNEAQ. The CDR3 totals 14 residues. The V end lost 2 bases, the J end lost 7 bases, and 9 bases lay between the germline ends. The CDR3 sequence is CASSLQGGNSPLHF. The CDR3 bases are TGTGCCAGCAGCTTACAGGGCGGCAATTCACCCCTCCACTTT. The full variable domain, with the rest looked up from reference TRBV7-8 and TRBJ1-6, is GAGVSQSPRYKVAKRGQDVALRCDPISGHVSLFWYQQALGQGPEFLTYFQNEAQLDKSGLPSDRFFAERPEGSVSTLKIQRTQQEDSAVYLCASSLQGGNSPLHFGNGTRLTVT.

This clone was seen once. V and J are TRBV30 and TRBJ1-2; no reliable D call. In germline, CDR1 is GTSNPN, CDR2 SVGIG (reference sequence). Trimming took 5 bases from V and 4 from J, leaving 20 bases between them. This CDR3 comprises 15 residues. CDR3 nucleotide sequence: TGTGCCTGGGAACCCCGAGGGATGAGCCTCTATGGCTACACCTTC. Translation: CAWEPRGMSLYGYTF.

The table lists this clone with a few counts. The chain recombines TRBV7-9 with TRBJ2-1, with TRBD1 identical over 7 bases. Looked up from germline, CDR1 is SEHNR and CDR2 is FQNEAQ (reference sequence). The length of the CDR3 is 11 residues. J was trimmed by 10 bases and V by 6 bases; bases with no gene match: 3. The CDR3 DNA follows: TGTGCCAGCAGAACGGACAGGGAGCAGTTCTTC. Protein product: CASRTDREQFF.

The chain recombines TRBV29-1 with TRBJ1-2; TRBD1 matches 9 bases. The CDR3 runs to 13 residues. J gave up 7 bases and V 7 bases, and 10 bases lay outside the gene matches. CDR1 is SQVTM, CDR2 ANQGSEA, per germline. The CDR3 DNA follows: TGCAGCGGTCTCCGGGACAGGGAGGTTGGCTACACCTTC. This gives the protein CSGLRDREVGYTF.

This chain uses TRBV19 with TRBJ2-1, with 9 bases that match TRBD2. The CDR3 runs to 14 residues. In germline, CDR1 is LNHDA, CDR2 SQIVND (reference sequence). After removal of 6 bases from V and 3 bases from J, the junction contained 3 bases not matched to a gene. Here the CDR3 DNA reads TGTGCCAGTAGGCTTAGCGGGAGCTACAATGAGCAGTTCTTC. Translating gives CASRLSGSYNEQFF.

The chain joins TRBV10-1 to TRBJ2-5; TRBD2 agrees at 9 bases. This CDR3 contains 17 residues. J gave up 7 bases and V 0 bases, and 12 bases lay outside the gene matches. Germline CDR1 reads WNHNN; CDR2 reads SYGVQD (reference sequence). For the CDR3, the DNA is TGCGCCAGCAGTGAGTCGGAGCGGGGGGTCCCCAGCGGGACCCAGTACTTC. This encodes CASSESERGVPSGTQYF.

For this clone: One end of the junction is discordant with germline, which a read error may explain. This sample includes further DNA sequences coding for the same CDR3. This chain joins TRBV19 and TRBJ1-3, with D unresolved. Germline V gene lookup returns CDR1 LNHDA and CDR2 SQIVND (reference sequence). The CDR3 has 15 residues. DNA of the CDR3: TGTGCTAGTAGTATGGGTCAGGTTGCCGGAAACACCATATATTTT. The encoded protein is CASSMGQVAGNTIYF.

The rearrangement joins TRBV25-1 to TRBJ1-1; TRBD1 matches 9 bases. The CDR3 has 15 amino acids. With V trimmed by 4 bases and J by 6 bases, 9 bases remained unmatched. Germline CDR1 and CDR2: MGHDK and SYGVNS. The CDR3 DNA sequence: TGTGCCAGCAGTGCGATGGTACAGGGGGCCTCTGAAGCTTTCTTT. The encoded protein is CASSAMVQGASEAFF.

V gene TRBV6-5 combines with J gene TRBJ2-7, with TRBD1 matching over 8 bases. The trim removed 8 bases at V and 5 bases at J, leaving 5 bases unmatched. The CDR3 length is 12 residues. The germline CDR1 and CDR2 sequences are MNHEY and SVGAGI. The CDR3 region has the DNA TGTGCCAGCGGCAGGGGGCGAAACGAGCAGTACTTC. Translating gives CASGRGRNEQYF.

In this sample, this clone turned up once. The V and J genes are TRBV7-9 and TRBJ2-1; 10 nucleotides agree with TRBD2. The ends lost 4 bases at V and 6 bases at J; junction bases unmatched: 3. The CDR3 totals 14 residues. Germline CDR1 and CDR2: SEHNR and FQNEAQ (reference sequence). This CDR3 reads CASSSGLAFNEQFF. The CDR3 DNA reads TGTGCCAGCAGCTCGGGACTAGCGTTCAATGAGCAGTTCTTC.